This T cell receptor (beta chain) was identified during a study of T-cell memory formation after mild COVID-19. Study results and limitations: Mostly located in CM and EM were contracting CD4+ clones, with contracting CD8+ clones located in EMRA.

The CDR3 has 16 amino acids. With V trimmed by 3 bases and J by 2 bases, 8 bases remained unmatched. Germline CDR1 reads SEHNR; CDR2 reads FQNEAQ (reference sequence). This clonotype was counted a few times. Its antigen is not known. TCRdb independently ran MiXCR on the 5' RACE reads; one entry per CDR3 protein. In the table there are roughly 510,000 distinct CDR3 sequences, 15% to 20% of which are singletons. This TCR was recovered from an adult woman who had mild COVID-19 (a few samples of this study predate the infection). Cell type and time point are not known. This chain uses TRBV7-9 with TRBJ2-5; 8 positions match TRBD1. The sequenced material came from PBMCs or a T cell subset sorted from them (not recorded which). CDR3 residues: CASSFLQGVTQETQYF. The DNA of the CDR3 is TGTGCCAGCAGCTTTTTACAGGGGGTTACTCAAGAGACCCAGTACTTC.